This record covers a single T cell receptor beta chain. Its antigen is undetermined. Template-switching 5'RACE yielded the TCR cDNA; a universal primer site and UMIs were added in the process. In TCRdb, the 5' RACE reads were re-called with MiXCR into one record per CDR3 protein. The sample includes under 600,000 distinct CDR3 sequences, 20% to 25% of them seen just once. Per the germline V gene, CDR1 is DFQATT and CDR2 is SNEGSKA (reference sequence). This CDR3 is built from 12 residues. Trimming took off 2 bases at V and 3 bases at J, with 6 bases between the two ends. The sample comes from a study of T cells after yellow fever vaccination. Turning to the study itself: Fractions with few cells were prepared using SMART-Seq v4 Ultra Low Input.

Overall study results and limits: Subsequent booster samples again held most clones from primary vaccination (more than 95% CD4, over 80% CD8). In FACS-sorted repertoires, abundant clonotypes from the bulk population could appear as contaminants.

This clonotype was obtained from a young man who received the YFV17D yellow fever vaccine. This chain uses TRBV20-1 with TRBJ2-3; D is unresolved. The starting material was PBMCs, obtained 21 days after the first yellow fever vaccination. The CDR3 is CSARSQTDTQYF. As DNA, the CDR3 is TGCAGTGCTAGATCCCAGACAGATACGCAGTATTTT.